This entry lists 13 T cell receptor beta chains sequenced from one sample in a study of CD8 T cells in ankylosing spondylitis listed by TCRdb under 2017. Library preparation was by 5' RACE. Sequenced on an Illumina HiSeq 2500. TCRdb applied fastp at Q25 and MiXCR to the public reads, then kept only in-frame beta chains. A single entry per CDR3 protein holds the most common genes and DNA from its merged rows. This sample comprises about 250,000 distinct CDR3 sequences, roughly a third of them detected only once. The ten largest clones represent around 4.4% of the sample. The source material was blood, either unsorted or a sorted T cell fraction (not recorded which). The source of these receptors is a male donor with ankylosing spondylitis or in good health (not recorded which).

The rearrangement links TRBV29-1 to TRBJ1-5, with D maybe TRBD1 (6 bases). V was cut by 7 bases and J by 1 base, with 17 bases left in between. The CDR3 sequence is 15 residues long. The germline gives CDR1 SQVTM, CDR2 ANQGSEA. The CDR3 DNA reads TGCAGCGCCTCAAAGGGGCAGGGGAGCAATCAGCCCCAGCATTTT. It encodes CSASKGQGSNQPQHF.

This clonotype was seen more than once but under ten times. V usage is TRBV9 and J usage is TRBJ1-6, with no clear D. V was clipped by 1 base and J by 7 bases, with 15 bases between them. Germline-derived CDR1 and CDR2 are SGDLS and YYNGEE. This CDR3 comprises 16 residues. The CDR3 reads CASSVKPGLTNSPLHF. In DNA, the CDR3 is TGTGCCAGCAGCGTAAAACCCGGCTTGACGAATTCACCCCTCCACTTT.

This clonotype was observed a few times. The chain recombines TRBV9 with TRBJ2-1, with D unclear. The V end lost 2 bases, the J end lost 7 bases, and 10 bases lay between the germline ends. Germline lookup yields CDR1 SGDLS and CDR2 YYNGEE. This CDR3 has 13 amino acids. The CDR3 region is CASSVFGGNEQFF. CDR3 DNA: TGTGCCAGCAGCGTTTTTGGCGGTAATGAGCAGTTCTTC.

This clonotype was observed once. The V gene is TRBV3-1, the J gene TRBJ1-2, with D unclear. The germline V gene has CDR1 LGHDT and CDR2 YNNKEL (reference sequence). The CDR3 contains 11 residues. V lost 1 base to trimming and J lost 7 bases, with 4 bases between them. CDR3 sequence reads: CASSQGAGYTF. Here the CDR3 DNA reads TGTGCCAGCAGCCAAGGTGCTGGCTACACCTTC.

The chain recombines TRBV12-3 or TRBV12-4 with TRBJ2-3; 7 nucleotides agree with TRBD2. The V segment lost 5 bases and the J segment 5 bases; nucleotides outside the gene matches: 7. The length of the CDR3 is 14 residues. CDR3 amino acids: CASSKGLSGDTQYF. CDR3 nucleotide sequence: TGTGCCAGCAGTAAGGGACTATCCGGAGATACGCAGTATTTT.

This clonotype occurred a few times. The CDR3 spells CSARKAGGDTQYF. In nucleotides, the CDR3 is TGCAGTGCCCGAAAAGCGGGGGGGGATACGCAGTATTTT. V gene TRBV20-1 combines with J gene TRBJ2-3, with 10 bases matching TRBD2. The CDR3 loop spans 13 amino acids. V lost 6 bases and J lost 6; bases outside the gene matches: 6. The germline CDR1 and CDR2 sequences are DFQATT and SNEGSKA (reference sequence).

This clonotype came up a few times. This chain uses TRBV7-9 with TRBJ2-6; D not resolved. CDR1 and CDR2 from the germline V gene are SEHNR and FQNEAQ (reference sequence). The CDR3 sequence is 14 residues long. V lost 5 bases and J lost 0, with 5 bases in between. This chain's CDR3 is CASSARSGANVLTF. The CDR3 nucleotides read TGTGCCAGCAGCGCACGCTCTGGGGCCAACGTCCTGACTTTC.

This clonotype was seen more than once but under ten times. CDR3 protein: CASSLGAGTAYNEQFF. Here the CDR3 DNA reads TGTGCCAGCAGTTTAGGAGCGGGGACCGCCTACAATGAGCAGTTCTTC. This chain links TRBV27 with TRBJ2-1; 7 bases are shared with TRBD2. V dropped 2 bases and J dropped 2; count of bases not matched to a gene: 6. Per the germline V gene, CDR1 is MNHEY and CDR2 is SMNVEV (reference sequence). CDR3 length: 16 residues.

The gene calls are TRBV5-1 and TRBJ2-7, with TRBD1 as a possible D gene (5 bases). The CDR3 runs to 15 residues. V lost 2 bases, J lost 5 bases, and 17 bases lay in between. The germline CDR1 and CDR2 sequences are SGHRS and YFSETQ. The CDR3 loop reads CASSFASAGSNEQYF. The DNA of the CDR3 is TGCGCCAGCAGCTTCGCCTCGGCAGGGTCCAACGAGCAGTACTTC. The full variable domain, its missing parts supplied by reference TRBV5-1 and TRBJ2-7, is KAGVTQTPRYLIKTRGQQVTLSCSPISGHRSVSWYQQTPGQGLQFLFEYFSETQRNKGNFPGRFSGRQFSNSRSEMNVSTLELGDSALYLCASSFASAGSNEQYFGPGTRLTVT.

This sequence joins TRBV5-5 and TRBJ1-2; the D is unclear. The CDR3 spans 14 residues. Germline V gene data show CDR1 as SGHKS and CDR2 as YYEKEE (reference sequence). V was clipped by 0 bases and J by 5 bases, with 11 bases between them. The CDR3 DNA is TGTGCCAGCAGCTTGGCGTACGGCCCGTATGGCTACACCTTC. Translation gives CASSLAYGPYGYTF.

This clonotype was counted a few times. J is TRBJ2-1 and V is TRBV29-1; 8 bases line up with TRBD1. V lost 1 base to trimming and J lost 1 base; unmatched junction nucleotides: 0. CDR1 SQVTM and CDR2 ANQGSEA come from the germline V gene. The CDR3 sequence is 14 residues long. The CDR3 loop reads CSVEGQGSYNEQFF. For the CDR3, the DNA is TGCAGCGTTGAAGGACAGGGGTCCTACAATGAGCAGTTCTTC.

The rearrangement joins TRBV6-5 to TRBJ2-2; D call uncertain. This CDR3 has 17 amino acids. Trimming took 0 bases from V and 1 from J, leaving 12 bases between them. Germline CDR1 and CDR2: MNHEY and SVGAGI. CDR3 amino acids: CASSYSKGYRNTGELFF. CDR3 nucleotide sequence: TGTGCCAGCAGTTACTCGAAAGGTTATCGGAACACCGGGGAGCTGTTTTTT.

The J gene is TRBJ2-2, the V gene TRBV3-1; 9 nucleotides align to TRBD2. This CDR3 has 16 amino acids. Germline-derived CDR1 and CDR2 are LGHDT and YNNKEL (reference sequence). After removal of 8 bases from V and 3 bases from J, the junction contained 10 bases not matched to a gene. The CDR3 sequence is CASRPSGGIDTGELFF. In nucleotides, the CDR3 is TGTGCCAGCCGGCCCAGCGGGGGGATCGACACCGGGGAGCTGTTTTTT.